The 7 T cell receptor beta chains below all came from one sample that was sequenced in a study of blood T cells in healthy people across ages. A J-beta primer mix and a sample-barcoded 5' primer were used in a second PCR of about 7 to 12 cycles. TCRdb redid the calling of the 5' RACE reads with MiXCR, one entry per CDR3 protein. The table has roughly 500,000 distinct CDR3 sequences, roughly 28% seen once. The sample taken for sequencing was blood. The receptors were gathered from a woman aged 70 to 79 in good health.

This clonotype was seen many times. The J gene is TRBJ2-4, the V gene TRBV20-1; D is perhaps TRBD1 or TRBD2 (5 bases each). CDR1 DFQATT and CDR2 SNEGSKA come from the germline V gene (reference sequence). Deletions cut 3 bases from V and 0 bases from J, with 27 bases between. The CDR3 totals 20 residues. In DNA form, the CDR3 reads TGCAGTGCTAGTGTCTATAGAGGGACGGACGTCTATCTAGCCAAAAACATTCAGTACTTC. It yields the protein CSASVYRGTDVYLAKNIQYF.

The genes are TRBV6-2 or TRBV6-3 and TRBJ2-5; possibly TRBD1 for D (6 bases). The last part of the DNA fits TRBJ2-7 better; the J call may be wrong. Germline loops: CDR1 MNHEY, CDR2 SVGEGT. The CDR3 is 14 residues long. Here the CDR3 reads CASSLGARIYEQYF. The CDR3 DNA follows: TGTGCCAGCAGTTTGGGGGCTAGGATCTACGAGCAGTACTTC.

This clonotype occurred a few times. CDR3 DNA sequence: TGTGCCAGCTCAGGGGGGATTGGAGGGGACCGAGATGGCTACACCTTC. It codes for CASSGGIGGDRDGYTF. The chain has TRBV6-1 and TRBJ1-2, with TRBD1 identical over 7 bases. Germline CDR1 reads MNHNS; CDR2 reads SASEGT. The J segment lost 6 bases and the V segment lost 8 bases, leaving 18 bases of the junction unmatched. CDR3 length: 16 amino acids.

This chain links TRBV9 with TRBJ1-1; D not resolved. Trimming removed 2 bases at V and 8 bases at J, with 13 bases between. The CDR3 extends over 13 amino acids. The germline CDR1 and CDR2 sequences are SGDLS and YYNGEE. The CDR3 loop is CASSVGVDGEAFF. The CDR3 bases are TGTGCCAGCAGCGTCGGCGTAGACGGCGAAGCTTTCTTT.

The chain joins TRBV7-2 to TRBJ2-5, with TRBD1 identical over 7 bases. CDR3 length equals 15 residues. Germline CDR1 reads SGHTA; CDR2 reads FQGNSA. V shed 5 bases and J 1 base; nucleotides not matched to a gene: 7. The CDR3 loop is CASSVQGTAQETQYF. As DNA, the CDR3 is TGTGCCAGCAGCGTCCAGGGGACAGCCCAAGAGACCCAGTACTTC.

This clonotype was seen a few times. The V and J genes are TRBV7-9 and TRBJ2-5; D remains unclear. Judging by the DNA end, TRBJ2-7 fits better; the J call may be wrong. The CDR3 extends over 12 amino acids. Germline CDR1 and CDR2: SEHNR and FQNEAQ (reference sequence). CDR3: CASSLSGVEQYF. The CDR3, as DNA: TGTGCCAGCAGCTTATCTGGGGTCGAGCAGTACTTC.

J is TRBJ1-5 and V is TRBV11-2, with D perhaps TRBD1 (5 bases). V shed 5 bases and J shed 4 bases, with 12 bases lying between them. Germline V lookup: CDR1 SGHAT, CDR2 FQNNGV. CDR3 length: 14 amino acids. The CDR3, as DNA: TGTGCCAGCAGCCCGCGGGGCCCGAATCAGCCCCAGCATTTT. It specifies CASSPRGPNQPQHF.